Listed below are T cell receptor beta chains from one sample, sequenced in a study of Graves' ophthalmopathy and Graves' hyperthyroidism. TCRdb called the multiplex PCR reads again in MiXCR, with one record for every CDR3 protein. The data contain 650,000 to 900,000 distinct CDR3 sequences, roughly 41% of them singletons. Material for sequencing was peripheral blood. The source is an adult man with Graves' ophthalmopathy. Both conserved end residues are part of each CDR3. Each record gives: J gene, V gene, CDR3 protein.

J: TRBJ1-6
V: TRBV2
CDR3: CASSFQGGSYNSPLHF

J: TRBJ2-2
V: TRBV12-3/TRBV12-4
CDR3: CASIRAGNTGELFF

J: TRBJ1-2
V: TRBV11-2
CDR3: CASSPSLGRNYGYTF

J: TRBJ2-2
V: TRBV6-4
CDR3: CASSARDRGLAVGELFF

J: TRBJ2-5
V: TRBV7-9
CDR3: CASSLFLEQETQYF

J: TRBJ2-7
V: TRBV4-2
CDR3: CASSQERGQGAYEQYF

J: TRBJ2-5
V: TRBV9
CDR3: CASSVSTSEETQYF

J: TRBJ1-4
V: TRBV29-1
CDR3: CSPDEGYEKLFF

J: TRBJ2-7
V: TRBV5-1
CDR3: CASSLDWQGTYEQYF

J: TRBJ1-2
V: TRBV7-9
CDR3: CASSQEEGAFGSYGNYGYTF

J: TRBJ1-2
V: TRBV4-3
CDR3: CASSQDKAGGYGYTF

J: TRBJ1-6
V: TRBV19
CDR3: CASREQGTGDSPLHF

J: TRBJ1-6
V: TRBV9
CDR3: CASSVGGTGRTPLHF

J: TRBJ2-5
V: TRBV25-1
CDR3: CASSYVRTGRYQETQYF

J: TRBJ1-5
V: TRBV24-1
CDR3: CASSFQGSHQPQHF

J: TRBJ1-6
V: TRBV2
CDR3: CASSQGSGQGYSPLHF

J: TRBJ1-2
V: TRBV4-3
CDR3: CASSQGVQWNYGYTF

J: TRBJ2-7
V: TRBV7-9
CDR3: CASSLASGGSGEQYF

J: TRBJ2-5
V: TRBV6-1
CDR3: CASSKATQETQYF

J: TRBJ2-5
V: TRBV19
CDR3: CASSIIGGKETQYF

J: TRBJ1-3
V: TRBV2
CDR3: CASWKDRAISGNTIYF

J: TRBJ1-1
V: TRBV10-3
CDR3: CAIRDRDTEAFF

J: TRBJ1-1
V: TRBV29-1
CDR3: CSVASTANTEAFF

J: TRBJ1-1
V: TRBV2
CDR3: CASILAGRVTEAFF

J: TRBJ2-5
V: TRBV7-6
CDR3: CASSPWTSGRAGETQYF

J: TRBJ2-7
V: TRBV7-2
CDR3: CASSQAATYEQYF

J: TRBJ2-2
V: TRBV2
CDR3: CASSGQVTGELFF

J: TRBJ1-1
V: TRBV7-2
CDR3: CAWSGWDRPMNTEAFF

J: TRBJ1-5
V: TRBV20-1
CDR3: CSASLQGVGQPQHF

J: TRBJ1-1
V: TRBV7-2
CDR3: CASSFQGQINTEAFF

J: TRBJ2-7
V: TRBV11-2
CDR3: CASSLDPTTHEQYF